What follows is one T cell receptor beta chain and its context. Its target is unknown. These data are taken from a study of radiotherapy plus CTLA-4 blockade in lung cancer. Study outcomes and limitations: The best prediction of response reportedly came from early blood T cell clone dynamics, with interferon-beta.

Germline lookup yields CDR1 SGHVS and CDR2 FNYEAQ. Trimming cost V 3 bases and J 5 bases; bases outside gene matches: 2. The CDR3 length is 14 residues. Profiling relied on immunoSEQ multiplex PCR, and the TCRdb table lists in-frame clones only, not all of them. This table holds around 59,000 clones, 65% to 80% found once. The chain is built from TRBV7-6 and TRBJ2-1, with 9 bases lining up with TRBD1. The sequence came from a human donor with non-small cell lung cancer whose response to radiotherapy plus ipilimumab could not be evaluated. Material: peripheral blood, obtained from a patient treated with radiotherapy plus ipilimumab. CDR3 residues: CASSLGQGHNEQFF. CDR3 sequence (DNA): TGTGCCAGCAGCTTGGGACAGGGCCACAATGAGCAGTTCTTC.